The entry below gives a single TCR beta chain sequence along with its context. A sample-barcoded 5' primer and a J-beta primer mix were used in a second PCR of roughly 7 to 11 cycles. MiXCR, applied by TCRdb to the 5' RACE reads, yields one record per CDR3 protein. Of approximately 810,000 distinct CDR3 sequences in the sample, under 35% were seen once. The data were taken from a study of blood T cells in healthy people across ages. The CDR3 totals 16 residues. Looked up from germline, CDR1 is MNHEY and CDR2 is SVGEGT. V lost 6 bases to trimming and J lost 1 base; unmatched junction nucleotides: 6. Sequencing was carried out using blood. The clonotype comes from an elderly woman in good health. The V call is TRBV6-2 or TRBV6-3, the J call TRBJ2-6; 7 nucleotides line up with TRBD2. For the CDR3, the DNA is TGTGCCAGCAGCCAGTGGGGGGGATCTGGGGCCAACGTCCTGACTTTC. It is translated as CASSQWGGSGANVLTF.